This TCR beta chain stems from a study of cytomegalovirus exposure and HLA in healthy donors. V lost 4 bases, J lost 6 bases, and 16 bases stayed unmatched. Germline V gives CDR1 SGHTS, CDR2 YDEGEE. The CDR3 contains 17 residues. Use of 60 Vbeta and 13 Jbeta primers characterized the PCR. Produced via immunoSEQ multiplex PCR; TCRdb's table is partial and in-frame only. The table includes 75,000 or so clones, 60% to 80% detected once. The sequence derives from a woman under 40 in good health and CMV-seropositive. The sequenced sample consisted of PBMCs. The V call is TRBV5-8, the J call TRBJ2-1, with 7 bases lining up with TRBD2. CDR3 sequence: CASSLSGRGGFGNEQFF. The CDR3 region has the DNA TGTGCCAGCAGCCTCTCGGGCCGCGGGGGTTTTGGCAATGAGCAGTTCTTC.